The rows below give T cell receptor beta chains drawn from one sample of a study of cytomegalovirus exposure and HLA in healthy donors. Measured with immunoSEQ multiplex PCR; TCRdb has only the in-frame clones, and not every one. The sample yields 150,000 to 200,000 clones, 82% seen once. Sequencing was done on a sample of PBMCs. The receptor set was obtained from a woman between 50 and 59 years old in good health and CMV-seropositive. Each CDR3 is given with its conserved first and last residue. D genes are given only for firm matches. Expanded clones are given a class, and other clones once, few, many or no size at all.

D	length	size	V	J	DNA	CDR3
-	14	few	TRBV5-1	TRBJ2-5	TGCGCCAGCAGCTTGGCCACGGGTCTGGAGACCCAGTACTTC	CASSLATGLETQYF
-	14	once	TRBV5-8	TRBJ2-7	TGTGCCAGCAGCTTATCCTACAGCTCCTACGAGCAGTACTTC	CASSLSYSSYEQYF
TRBD1	15	-	TRBV7-7	TRBJ2-3	TGTGCTAGCAGCTCAGGGACAGGGGAGGCAGATACGCAGTATTTT	CASSSGTGEADTQYF
-	14	-	TRBV30	TRBJ2-6	TGTGCCTGGAGTGGGGGCTCTGGGGCCAACGGCCTGACTTTC	CAWSGGSGANGLTF
TRBD2	15	-	TRBV11-2	TRBJ2-7	TGTGCCAGCAGCCCTCCGGGACTAGCGGGGTACGGGCAGTACTTC	CASSPPGLAGYGQYF
TRBD1	15	-	TRBV5-1	TRBJ1-1	TGCGCCAGCAGCTCACAGGGGTCAGAGGGCACTGAAGCTTTCTTT	CASSSQGSEGTEAFF
TRBD2	15	-	TRBV5-1	TRBJ2-1	TGCGCCAGCAGCGGTACTAGCGGGTCCTACAATGAGCAGTTCTTC	CASSGTSGSYNEQFF
TRBD2	16	-	TRBV7-2	TRBJ2-1	TGTGCCAGCAGCTTATCGGGCGGGGGGCCTTGGAATGAGCAGTTCTTC	CASSLSGGGPWNEQFF
-	12	-	TRBV18	TRBJ1-1	TGTGCCAGCTCAAGAGGGTACACTGAAGCTTTCTTT	CASSRGYTEAFF
-	14	-	TRBV5-6	TRBJ1-2	TGTGCCAGCAGCACCGCGACAGAGCGCTATGGCTACACCTTC	CASSTATERYGYTF
TRBD1	15	-	TRBV25-1	TRBJ1-4	TGTGCCAGCAGTGCTTGGACAGGGAATGATGAAAAACTGTTTTTT	CASSAWTGNDEKLFF
TRBD2	15	few	TRBV7-3	TRBJ2-3	TGTGCCAGCAGTTCAGCGGGAGCCCGCACAGATACGCAGTATTTT	CASSSAGARTDTQYF
TRBD1	14	-	TRBV18	TRBJ1-1	TGTGCCAGCTCACAGATACAGGGGACCACTGAAGCTTTCTTT	CASSQIQGTTEAFF
-	13	-	TRBV10-2	TRBJ2-5	TGCGCCAGCAGTGAAGGGAGCCAAGAGACCCAGTACTTC	CASSEGSQETQYF
-	15	-	TRBV28	TRBJ2-6	TGTGCCAGCAGTTTTTTGGGCTCTGGGGCCAACGGCCTGACTTTC	CASSFLGSGANGLTF
TRBD1	15	-	TRBV6-1	TRBJ2-1	TGTGCCAGCAGGAAGGGGGCTAGTCACCACAATGAGCAGTTCTTC	CASRKGASHHNEQFF
-	14	once	TRBV28	TRBJ2-5	TGTGCCAGCAGTTTACTGGGGGCGGAAGAGACCCAGTACTTC	CASSLLGAEETQYF
TRBD2	19	once	TRBV11-1	TRBJ2-1	TGTGCCAGCAGCTCCCCGGGACTAGCGGGAGGGGGTGCGTACAATGAGCAGTTCTTC	CASSSPGLAGGGAYNEQFF
-	13	-	TRBV28	TRBJ2-5	TGTGCCAGCAGTTTTGAGGGCCCAGAGACCCAGTACTTC	CASSFEGPETQYF
-	15	-	TRBV19	TRBJ2-2	TGTGCCAGTAGTATAGCGGGGGGCGTCACCGGGGAGCTGTTTTTT	CASSIAGGVTGELFF
-	14	-	TRBV7-2	TRBJ1-2	TGTGCCAGCAGCTTAGGGGGCCAGATCTATGGCTACACCTTC	CASSLGGQIYGYTF
-	14	-	TRBV6-5	TRBJ1-4	TGTGCCAGTAAGAGGGACCTGGCGGGGGAAAAACTGTTTTTT	CASKRDLAGEKLFF
TRBD1	16	-	TRBV7-9	TRBJ1-1	TGTGCCAGCAGCTTAGGACAGGGTAGGGCTCACACTGAAGCTTTCTTT	CASSLGQGRAHTEAFF
-	12	-	TRBV7-9	TRBJ1-6	TGTTCCAGCAGCTTAGGAGGAGGGGCCCTCCACTTT	CSSSLGGGALHF
-	14	-	TRBV6-1	TRBJ2-1	TGTGCCAGCAGGCCGGGACACCATCCCAATGAGCAGTTCTTC	CASRPGHHPNEQFF
TRBD2	15	-	TRBV5-1	TRBJ2-1	TGCGCCAGCAGCTTGAAAGCGGGGGACGGTGGTGAGCAGTTCTTC	CASSLKAGDGGEQFF
TRBD2	14	few	TRBV4-2	TRBJ2-7	TGTGCCAGCAGCCCCGGTCTAGCGGGAGGCGAGCAGTACTTC	CASSPGLAGGEQYF
-	16	-	TRBV7-6	TRBJ2-1	TGTGCCAGCAGCTTGATCTCCGGGACACTTTACAATGAGCAGTTCTTC	CASSLISGTLYNEQFF
-	14	-	TRBV7-2	TRBJ2-3	TGTGCCAGCAGCTTAAGTGCGGGGTCAGATACGCAGTATTTT	CASSLSAGSDTQYF
-	14	-	TRBV6-5	TRBJ1-4	TGTGCCAGCAGTTACTCGAACAATGGTGGAAAACTGTTTTTT	CASSYSNNGGKLFF
TRBD1	12	-	TRBV7-9	TRBJ2-7	TGTGCCACCAACAGGGGTGGGTACGAGCAGTACTTC	CATNRGGYEQYF
-	16	-	TRBV28	TRBJ1-1	TGTGCCAGCAGTTTAGAAACAGGGACCCTAGACACTGAAGCTTTCTTT	CASSLETGTLDTEAFF
TRBD1	16	once	TRBV4-1	TRBJ1-5	TGCGCCAGCAGCCAAGCCCTAGGGGGCGCGGATCAGCCCCAGCATTTT	CASSQALGGADQPQHF
TRBD1	16	-	TRBV23-1	TRBJ2-3	TGCGCCAGAACCCTCGGGACAGGGAGAAAGTTTGCTACGCAGTATTTT	CARTLGTGRKFATQYF
TRBD1	15	-	TRBV18	TRBJ2-3	TGTGCCAGCTCACTAGGGACAGGGGAAGAAAATACGCAGTATTTT	CASSLGTGEENTQYF
TRBD1	15	-	TRBV5-1	TRBJ2-7	TGCGCCAGCAGCTCACATGACAGGGGACCATACGAGCAGTACTTC	CASSSHDRGPYEQYF
TRBD2	14	-	TRBV9	TRBJ2-7	TGTGCCAGCAGCGTGGGCGGGAGCGGGTACGAGCAGTACTTC	CASSVGGSGYEQYF
TRBD1	12	-	TRBV5-6	TRBJ1-1	TGTGCCAGCAGCTTCGGGACAGCTCAAGCTTTCTTT	CASSFGTAQAFF
-	16	-	TRBV6-5	TRBJ2-2	TGTGCCAGCAGTTCCCCCTTACAGGCTCACCACGGGGAGCTGTTTTTT	CASSSPLQAHHGELFF
-	15	-	TRBV5-4	TRBJ2-7	TGTGCCAGCAGCTCCCCGAAAAGCTCGGCCTACGAGCAGTACTTC	CASSSPKSSAYEQYF